Sequencing of this T cell receptor (beta chain) was carried out in a study of blood T cell repertoires in COVID-19. Study-wide context: Whether acute or convalescent, the COVID-19 samples came from the United States, Italy and Spain. In each case, the material was cDNA or gDNA derived from T cells, B-cell-depleted T cells, or PBMCs.

Per the authors' pipeline: Amplifying reference gene primers gave estimates of nucleated cell counts. The protocol was immunoSEQ multiplex PCR, while the TCRdb copy is restricted to in-frame clones and leaves out a portion. The DNA was the basis for D and trimming; V, J and clone size are from that table. Of 100,000 to 150,000 clones listed, less than 90% are singletons. In germline, CDR1 is MDHEN, CDR2 SYDVKM. Unmatched junction bases numbered 7, after V lost 5 bases and J lost 7 bases. This CDR3 comprises 15 residues. This receptor was taken from an elderly man with active or convalescent COVID-19. The chain recombines TRBV28 with TRBJ1-6; TRBD1 matches 8 bases. Sequencing was carried out using peripheral blood. The CDR3 spells CASSPGQGGNSPLHF. The CDR3 DNA reads as TGTGCCAGCAGTCCCGGACAGGGTGGGAATTCACCCCTCCACTTT.